One sample yielded the 32 T cell receptor beta chains listed below, sequenced in a study of T cell repertoires in cytomegalovirus infection. TCRdb re-derived calls from the reads in MiXCR, one entry per CDR3 protein. The sample lists approximately 73,000 distinct CDR3 sequences; about 37% were seen once. These receptors lack a known antigen. Specimen: CD8+ T cells from cultured PBMCs, collected from culture after CMV antigen stimulation. Receptors were obtained from a human donor in good health (CMV status not recorded). Some clones in this sample may be carry-over from other donors' samples.

The chain couples TRBV20-1 to TRBJ2-5; D possibly matches TRBD1 or TRBD2 (5 bases each). Per the germline V gene, CDR1 is DFQATT and CDR2 is SNEGSKA (reference sequence). This CDR3 has 16 residues. Trimming stripped 3 bases from V and 0 bases from J, with 17 bases between. The CDR3 sequence: CSASFFGRGYQETQYF. The CDR3, as DNA: TGCAGTGCTAGTTTCTTTGGCCGGGGCTACCAAGAGACCCAGTACTTC.

This clonotype was detected many times. The chain employs TRBV7-2 and TRBJ1-2; 10 bases are shared with TRBD1. V trimming: 4 bases; J trimming: 3 bases; junction bases outside the gene matches: 5. Germline CDR1 reads SGHTA; CDR2 reads FQGNSA. The CDR3 is made up of 15 amino acids. In nucleotides, the CDR3 is TGTGCCAGCAGCTATCTGACAGGGGGCGACTATGGCTACACCTTC. This gives the protein CASSYLTGGDYGYTF.

The table lists this clonotype with a count of one. DNA of the CDR3: TGTGCCAGCAGTCCCACAAGGACGGGACTAATATCCTACGAGCAGTACTTC. Protein product: CASSPTRTGLISYEQYF. The genes are TRBV27 and TRBJ2-7; 7 positions agree with TRBD2. Trimming at V came to 5 bases and at J to 1 base, leaving 14 bases not matched to a gene. CDR1 is MNHEY and CDR2 is SMNVEV in the germline V gene (reference sequence). The CDR3 length is 17 residues.

This clonotype was detected ten times or more. The chain uses TRBV7-6 and TRBJ2-1; maybe TRBD2 (5 bases). The V gene lost 1 base and the J gene lost 9 bases, with 10 bases spanning the gap. Germline V CDR1 and CDR2: SGHVS, FNYEAQ. CDR3 size: 13 residues. The CDR3 protein is CASSLGPGSEQFF. For the CDR3, the DNA is TGTGCCAGCAGCTTAGGACCGGGGAGTGAGCAGTTCTTC.

The CDR3 region has the DNA TGTGCTAGTGGTGGGACTAGGCACTACAATGAGCAGTTCTTC. Residues: CASGGTRHYNEQFF. The genes are TRBV12-5 and TRBJ2-1; 8 bases line up with TRBD2. The J segment lost 3 bases and the V segment lost 5 bases, leaving 3 bases of the junction unmatched. The CDR3 consists of 14 residues. The germline V gene encodes CDR1 LGHNT and CDR2 FRNRAP.

This clonotype has just a few counts. The rearrangement joins TRBV25-1 to TRBJ1-1; D uncertain. The CDR3 covers 14 residues. Trimming left V 2 bases short and J 1 base short, with 8 bases between. The V gene's germline CDR1 is MGHDK and CDR2 SYGVNS. CDR3 nucleotides: TGTGCCAGCAGTGAACATGGCCAGAACACTGAAGCTTTCTTT. Translation gives CASSEHGQNTEAFF. Complete variable domain (other parts from reference TRBV25-1 and TRBJ1-1): EADIYQTPRYLVIGTGKKITLECSQTMGHDKMYWYQQDPGMELHLIHYSYGVNSTEKGDLSSESTVSRIRTEHFPLTLESARPSHTSQYLCASSEHGQNTEAFFGQGTRLTVV.

The J gene is TRBJ2-5, the V gene TRBV6-6; no clear D. Trimming pared 2 bases from V and 1 base from J, leaving 8 bases between. Germline values: CDR1 MNHNY, CDR2 SVGAGI (reference sequence). The CDR3 extends over 14 amino acids. The CDR3 DNA sequence: TGTGCCAGCAGTTACGAACCCAGCCAAGAGACCCAGTACTTC. Translating it yields CASSYEPSQETQYF.

The count of this clonotype is one. The CDR3 protein is CASSLSPGVRDEQFF. DNA for the CDR3: TGTGCCAGCAGTTTATCGCCAGGGGTTAGGGATGAGCAGTTCTTC. The chain joins TRBV27 to TRBJ2-1; D might be TRBD1 (6 bases). This CDR3 spans 15 amino acids. Trimming left V 0 bases short and J 8 bases short, with 14 bases between. Germline CDR1 and CDR2: MNHEY and SMNVEV (reference sequence).

The V and J genes are TRBV9 and TRBJ2-7; the match to TRBD1 covers 7 bases. The germline CDR1 and CDR2 sequences are SGDLS and YYNGEE. The trim removed 2 bases at V and 0 bases at J, leaving 5 bases unmatched. There are 15 residues in the CDR3. CDR3 region: CASSVGTASSYEQYF. CDR3 DNA: TGTGCCAGCAGCGTTGGGACAGCTTCCTCCTACGAGCAGTACTTC.

The CDR3 sequence: CASSSPGDSGNTIYF. CDR3 DNA: TGTGCCAGCAGTTCGCCGGGGGACTCTGGAAACACCATATATTTT. The rearrangement uses TRBV7-4 and TRBJ1-3, with D maybe TRBD1 (5 bases). The CDR3 consists of 15 residues. The V gene lost 6 bases and the J gene lost 0 bases, with 12 bases spanning the gap. Germline V gives CDR1 SGHVT, CDR2 SQSDAQ.

The rearrangement links TRBV4-3 to TRBJ2-7; 9 bases are a match to TRBD1. In germline, CDR1 is LGHNA, CDR2 YSLEER. The CDR3 runs 16 residues. V gave up 4 bases and J gave up 3 bases; unmatched junction bases: 10. In DNA, the CDR3 is TGCGCCAGCAGCCCTTCTGTAGGGACAGGGTACTACGAGCAGTACTTC. This translates into CASSPSVGTGYYEQYF.

This clonotype was counted a few times. The chain has TRBV6-1 and TRBJ1-5; D gene ambiguous. The V and J ends lost 5 bases and 3 bases respectively, with 14 bases between them. Germline CDR1 reads MNHNS; CDR2 reads SASEGT. The CDR3 totals 15 residues. Here the CDR3 reads CASSTSWTSNQPQHF. The CDR3 nucleotides read TGTGCCAGCAGTACTAGCTGGACCTCCAATCAGCCCCAGCATTTT.

This clonotype has a handful of counts. J is TRBJ1-2 and V is TRBV28; perhaps TRBD1 as D (6 bases). Germline V gene sequence: CDR1 MDHEN, CDR2 SYDVKM. V gave up 6 bases and J gave up 3 bases, with 20 bases separating them. The CDR3 runs 16 residues. This CDR3 reads CASSGQLYVVDYGYTF. In DNA form, the CDR3 reads TGTGCCAGCAGCGGACAGCTCTATGTTGTCGACTATGGCTACACCTTC.

This clonotype was detected a few times. This chain uses TRBV7-2 with TRBJ1-1; the D gene is possibly TRBD1 (5 bases). Trimming took off 5 bases at V and 1 base at J, with 17 bases between the two ends. Germline loops: CDR1 SGHTA, CDR2 FQGNSA. The CDR3 extends over 16 amino acids. DNA of the CDR3: TGTGCCAGCAGCCGACCCCCGGGGCAGAGGAACACTGAAGCTTTCTTT. As protein: CASSRPPGQRNTEAFF.

This clonotype was detected a few times. The chain has TRBV4-1 and TRBJ1-1; D remains ambiguous. The CDR3 spans 14 residues. V lost 2 bases, J lost 3 bases, and 10 bases lay in between. The V gene's germline CDR1 is MGHRA and CDR2 YSYEKL. The chain's CDR3 is CASSQLSEDTEAFF. In DNA, the CDR3 is TGCGCCAGCAGCCAATTGAGTGAGGACACTGAAGCTTTCTTT.

The genes are TRBV19 and TRBJ1-2; the D is unclear. Trimming stripped 4 bases from V and 4 bases from J, with 7 bases between. CDR1 LNHDA and CDR2 SQIVND come from the germline V gene (reference sequence). This CDR3 spans 12 amino acids. The CDR3, as DNA: TGTGCCAGTAGTAACAGCCGCTATGGCTACACCTTC. This gives the protein CASSNSRYGYTF.

At least ten counts were recorded for this clonotype. The chain has TRBV7-2 and TRBJ1-4; the D gene is possibly TRBD1 (5 bases). This CDR3 comprises 16 residues. V lost 1 base, J lost 3 bases, and 12 bases lay in between. CDR1 and CDR2 from the germline V gene are SGHTA and FQGNSA. The chain's CDR3 is CASSLVAQAPNEKLFF. In nucleotides, the CDR3 is TGTGCCAGCAGCTTAGTGGCACAGGCACCTAATGAAAAACTGTTTTTT.

The chain couples TRBV11-2 to TRBJ2-5, with D hard to call. The CDR3 contains 15 residues. Deletions cut 1 base from V and 3 bases from J, with 12 bases between. CDR1 and CDR2 (germline): SGHAT, FQNNGV. The DNA of the CDR3 is TGTGCCAGCAGCTTAGGCGACCGCCCGAAAGAGACCCAGTACTTC. This gives the protein CASSLGDRPKETQYF. Combining the CDR3 with reference TRBV11-2 and TRBJ2-5 gives the whole variable domain EAGVAQSPRYKIIEKRQSVAFWCNPISGHATLYWYQQILGQGPKLLIQFQNNGVVDDSQLPKDRFSAERLKGVDSTLKIQPAKLEDSAVYLCASSLGDRPKETQYFGPGTRLLVL.

The table lists this clonotype with a few counts. The V and J genes are TRBV12-3 or TRBV12-4 and TRBJ2-7; no definite D call. CDR3 length: 12 residues. Trimming stripped 6 bases from V and 3 bases from J, with 9 bases between. The CDR3 spells CASSQTDYEQYF. The CDR3 DNA follows: TGTGCCAGCAGCCAAACAGACTACGAGCAGTACTTC.

This clonotype occurred a few times. The chain links TRBV12-3 or TRBV12-4 to TRBJ1-2; TRBD1 agrees at 7 bases. This CDR3 is 13 amino acids long. V lost 7 bases to trimming and J lost 8 bases; unmatched junction nucleotides: 10. The CDR3 nucleotides read TGTGCCAGCACCTCCGGACAGGCCGGCGGCTACACCTTC. Amino acids: CASTSGQAGGYTF.

The chain uses TRBV6-5 and TRBJ1-3; D not certain. CDR3 length: 13 amino acids. Per germline, CDR1 MNHEY and CDR2 SVGAGI. V gave up 6 bases and J gave up 8 bases, with 14 bases separating them. As DNA, the CDR3 is TGTGCCAGCAGAACATTCCGACGGGACACCATATATTTT. It encodes CASRTFRRDTIYF.

This clonotype was seen more than once but under ten times. This chain links TRBV7-2 with TRBJ2-5; 9 bases map to TRBD2. In germline, CDR1 is SGHTA, CDR2 FQGNSA. This CDR3 region has 17 residues. The ends lost 6 bases at V and 2 bases at J; junction bases unmatched: 13. The CDR3 is CASRLAGSRRGQETQYF. The CDR3, as DNA: TGTGCCAGCAGGCTAGCGGGGTCTCGTCGAGGGCAAGAGACCCAGTACTTC.

This chain uses TRBV28 with TRBJ2-7; D tentatively reads TRBD1 or TRBD2 (5 bases each). Germline V gene lookup returns CDR1 MDHEN and CDR2 SYDVKM. CDR3 length: 16 residues. V shed 6 bases and J shed 2 bases, with 20 bases lying between them. The CDR3 here is CASSPRSRDGPYEQYF. In DNA, the CDR3 is TGTGCCAGCAGCCCTCGAAGCCGGGACGGACCCTACGAGCAGTACTTC.

The J gene is TRBJ2-7, the V gene TRBV20-1, with 9 bases fitting TRBD2. Germline CDR1 DFQATT, CDR2 SNEGSKA (reference sequence). CDR3 length: 13 amino acids. The V and J ends lost 3 bases and 2 bases, in that order; junction bases with no gene match: 2. The CDR3 DNA reads as TGCAGTGCTAGGACTAGCGGTACCTACGAGCAGTACTTC. Translated: CSARTSGTYEQYF.

This clonotype has just a few counts. The chain carries TRBV7-8 and TRBJ1-1; D is uncertain. V was shortened by 1 base and J by 0 bases, with 21 bases between the two germline ends. CDR1 SGHVS and CDR2 FQNEAQ come from the germline V gene. The CDR3 consists of 19 residues. As DNA, the CDR3 is TGTGCCAGCAGCTTAGTTAGTTTGGGATTAGACGGGGTGAACACTGAAGCTTTCTTT. As protein: CASSLVSLGLDGVNTEAFF.

The gene calls are TRBV7-6 and TRBJ2-1; D assignment may be TRBD1 or TRBD2 (6 bases each). CDR1 SGHVS and CDR2 FNYEAQ come from the germline V gene. Trimming stripped 6 bases from V and 5 bases from J, with 11 bases between. This CDR3 has 13 residues. The CDR3 protein is CASRSRGDNEQFF. In DNA form, the CDR3 reads TGTGCCAGCAGATCAAGGGGGGACAATGAGCAGTTCTTC.

The CDR3 DNA is TGTGCCAGCAGCTTAAAGCGGAATCAGCCCCAGCATTTT. Protein sequence: CASSLKRNQPQHF. The V gene is TRBV7-2, the J gene TRBJ1-5; D unclear. Germline CDR1 reads SGHTA; CDR2 reads FQGNSA. Trimming shortened V by 2 bases and J by 4 bases, and 6 bases separated the two germline ends. This CDR3 comprises 13 residues.

This CDR3 is CSAAWGDYGYTF. The DNA of the CDR3 is TGCAGCGCTGCTTGGGGGGACTATGGCTACACCTTC. The chain is built from TRBV29-1 and TRBJ1-2, with a weak D call TRBD1 (5 bases). The CDR3 sequence is 12 residues long. Germline loops: CDR1 SQVTM, CDR2 ANQGSEA. The V end was cut by 7 bases, the J end by 3 bases, with 12 bases between.

The chain combines TRBV6-5 with TRBJ2-1; 7 nucleotides line up with TRBD2. V shed 0 bases, J shed 5 bases, and the junction held 19 bases outside the gene matches. This CDR3 spans 20 amino acids. CDR1 is MNHEY, CDR2 SVGAGI, per germline. CDR3 loop: CASSYSTSRPLAPLDNEQFF. CDR3 sequence (DNA): TGTGCCAGCAGTTACTCGACTAGCAGGCCCCTAGCCCCCTTGGACAATGAGCAGTTCTTC.

This clonotype showed up just a few times. The chain combines TRBV7-8 with TRBJ2-7; no clear D gene. CDR1 SGHVS and CDR2 FQNEAQ come from the germline V gene. V dropped 0 bases and J dropped 0 bases, with 9 bases sitting between them. This CDR3 has 15 amino acids. This CDR3 is CASSLAGRLSYEQYF. CDR3 nucleotides: TGTGCCAGCAGCTTAGCAGGGCGCCTCTCCTACGAGCAGTACTTC.

This clonotype was detected a few times. The chain is built from TRBV11-3 and TRBJ2-7; tentatively, D is TRBD2 (6 bases). The CDR3 runs to 14 residues. Germline V gene sequence: CDR1 SGHNT, CDR2 YENEEA. V was cut by 7 bases and J by 2 bases, with 15 bases left in between. CDR3: CASTSPPGAYEQYF. CDR3 nucleotides: TGTGCCAGCACATCCCCCCCGGGGGCCTACGAGCAGTACTTC.

The chain joins TRBV4-1 to TRBJ2-5; 11 bases fit TRBD1. The CDR3 contains 18 residues. Germline V lookup: CDR1 MGHRA, CDR2 YSYEKL. The trim removed 1 base at V and 5 bases at J, leaving 12 bases unmatched. CDR3 bases: TGCGCCAGCAGCCAAGTTGTCGCGGACAGGGGGCGCCGGGAGACCCAGTACTTC. Its protein is CASSQVVADRGRRETQYF.